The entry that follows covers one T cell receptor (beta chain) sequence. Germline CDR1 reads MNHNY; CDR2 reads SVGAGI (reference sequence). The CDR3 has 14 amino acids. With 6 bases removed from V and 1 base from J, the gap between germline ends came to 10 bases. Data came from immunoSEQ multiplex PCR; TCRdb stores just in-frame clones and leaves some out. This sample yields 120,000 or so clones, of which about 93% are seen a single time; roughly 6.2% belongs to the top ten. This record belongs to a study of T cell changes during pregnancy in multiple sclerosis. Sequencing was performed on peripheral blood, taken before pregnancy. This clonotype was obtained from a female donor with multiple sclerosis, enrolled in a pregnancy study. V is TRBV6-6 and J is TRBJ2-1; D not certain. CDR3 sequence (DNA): TGTGCCAGCAGGTGGAGTACGTCCTACAATGAGCAGTTCTTC. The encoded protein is CASRWSTSYNEQFF.